These 18 T cell receptor beta chains were sequenced from one sample in a study of shared clonotypes between healthy human individuals. Generated by immunoSEQ multiplex PCR, the TCRdb table keeps only in-frame clones and is missing some. The table includes roughly 500,000 clones, about 82% detected once. The sequencing sample was made of PBMCs. The receptors here all came from a woman aged 40 to 50 in good health. Some clones in this sample may be carry-over from other donors' samples.

The table lists this clone with many counts. The chain recombines TRBV19 with TRBJ1-1, with D hard to call. Between the trimmed V and J ends, which lost 10 bases and 1 base, there was a span of 13 bases. The CDR3 covers 13 residues. The germline V gene has CDR1 LNHDA and CDR2 SQIVND (reference sequence). The chain's CDR3 is CATQDFPNTEAFF. The CDR3 region has the DNA TGTGCCACCCAGGACTTTCCGAACACTGAAGCTTTCTTT.

This sequence joins TRBV29-1 and TRBJ1-1, with D uncertain. CDR1 and CDR2 from the germline V gene are SQVTM and ANQGSEA. The CDR3 sequence is 12 residues long. V lost 8 bases, J lost 2 bases, and 12 bases lay in between. As DNA, the CDR3 is TGCAGCACTTGGACGGGAAACACTGAAGCTTTCTTT. The encoded protein is CSTWTGNTEAFF.

V is TRBV2 and J is TRBJ2-7, with 8 bases matching TRBD1. The CDR3 has 12 residues. Germline V gene sequence: CDR1 SNHLY, CDR2 FYNNEI. J was trimmed by 2 bases and V by 11 bases; bases with no gene match: 5. CDR3 sequence reads: CASGTGPYEQYF. The CDR3 DNA is TGTGCCTCCGGGACAGGCCCCTACGAGCAGTACTTC.

The gene calls are TRBV30 and TRBJ2-5, with TRBD2 matching 13 bases. The J segment lost 1 base and the V segment lost 2 bases, leaving 10 bases of the junction unmatched. Germline CDR1 reads GTSNPN; CDR2 reads SVGIG (reference sequence). The CDR3 spans 18 residues. CDR3 nucleotide sequence: TGTGCCTGGAGTACGGGACTAGCGGGAACGGGCCTCCAAGAGACCCAGTACTTC. Translating it yields CAWSTGLAGTGLQETQYF.

The chain has TRBV14 and TRBJ2-7, with 14 bases that match TRBD2. There are 16 residues in the CDR3. V lost 2 bases and J lost 6; bases outside the gene matches: 6. Germline CDR1 reads SGHDN; CDR2 reads FVKESK. CDR3 loop: CASSQQGLAGVSEQYF. CDR3 nucleotide sequence: TGTGCCAGCAGCCAACAGGGACTAGCGGGAGTGAGCGAGCAGTACTTC.

In the case of this clone: A single base separates this from a much larger clone, so it may be a read error. The rearrangement uses TRBV11-3 and TRBJ2-7; 13 bases are a match to TRBD2. The ends lost 5 bases at V and 2 bases at J; junction bases unmatched: 3. This CDR3 comprises 15 residues. Germline values: CDR1 SGHNT, CDR2 YENEEA. The DNA of the CDR3 is TGTGCCAGCAGCCCCGGGACTAGCGGGACCTACGAGCAGTACTTC. It encodes CASSPGTSGTYEQYF.

Only a few counts were recorded for this clone. This chain links TRBV30 with TRBJ2-3; TRBD2 matches 7 bases. The CDR3 is 13 amino acids. V shed 8 bases, J shed 6 bases, and the junction held 11 bases outside the gene matches. CDR1 and CDR2 (germline): GTSNPN, SVGIG (reference sequence). The CDR3 loop reads CALSPGGPDTQYF. The CDR3 nucleotides read TGTGCCCTGTCTCCGGGGGGACCGGATACGCAGTATTTT. The full variable domain, completed using reference TRBV30 and TRBJ2-3, is SQTIHQWPATLVQPVGSPLSLECTVEGTSNPNLYWYRQAAGRGLQLLFYSVGIGQISSEVPQNLSASRPQDRQFILSSKKLLLSDSGFYLCALSPGGPDTQYFGPGTRLTVL.

The rearrangement links TRBV18 to TRBJ1-2; D remains ambiguous. Germline CDR1 is KGHSH and CDR2 is LQKENI. This CDR3 is 15 amino acids long. Trimming took off 3 bases at V and 2 bases at J, with 13 bases between the two ends. Here the CDR3 reads CASSPLQSVNYGYTF. The CDR3 DNA sequence: TGTGCCAGCTCACCTCTTCAATCAGTGAACTATGGCTACACCTTC.

The gene calls are TRBV19 and TRBJ1-1; TRBD1 matches at 7 bases. Trimming at V came to 6 bases and at J to 5 bases, leaving 9 bases not matched to a gene. The CDR3 contains 14 residues. The germline V gene encodes CDR1 LNHDA and CDR2 SQIVND (reference sequence). Here the CDR3 DNA reads TGTGCCAGTAGGGATACAGGGGCCGGGACTGAAGCTTTCTTT. Its protein product is CASRDTGAGTEAFF.

The rearrangement joins TRBV11-2 to TRBJ2-5; 11 bases are a match to TRBD2. The CDR3 consists of 14 residues. Germline assignment: CDR1 SGHAT and CDR2 FQNNGV. J was trimmed by 12 bases and V by 5 bases; bases with no gene match: 11. The CDR3 region is CASSPGLAVGGKYF. CDR3 DNA: TGTGCCAGCAGCCCGGGACTAGCGGTAGGAGGAAAGTACTTC.

For this clone: The junction does not match germline at one end; this may be a read error. Other DNA sequences in the same sample also yield this CDR3. V usage is TRBV6-5 and J usage is TRBJ1-5; D is possibly TRBD1 (6 bases). Germline CDR1 reads MNHEY; CDR2 reads SVGAGI. This CDR3 has 13 amino acids. The CDR3 region has the DNA TGTGCCAGCAGTTACGGGGGCAATCAACCCCAGCATTTT. It translates to CASSYGGNQPQHF.

The chain has TRBV28 and TRBJ1-5; D not resolved. Germline V gene sequence: CDR1 MDHEN, CDR2 SYDVKM. Trimming took off 2 bases at V and 2 bases at J, with 7 bases between the two ends. The CDR3 consists of 14 residues. The CDR3 here is CASSLHQGNQPQHF. The CDR3 DNA sequence: TGTGCCAGCAGTTTACATCAGGGCAATCAGCCCCAGCATTTT.

The gene calls are TRBV5-1 and TRBJ2-2, with unresolved D. The CDR3 contains 13 residues. Germline-derived CDR1 and CDR2 are SGHRS and YFSETQ. Trimming took off 2 bases at V and 6 bases at J, with 8 bases between the two ends. CDR3 region: CASSFPEPGELFF. For the CDR3, the DNA is TGCGCCAGCAGCTTCCCCGAGCCCGGGGAGCTGTTTTTT.

This chain joins TRBV5-1 and TRBJ1-5, with TRBD1 as a possible D gene (6 bases). The germline V and J ends were trimmed by 0 bases and 3 bases, with 10 bases remaining between them. Per germline, CDR1 SGHRS and CDR2 YFSETQ. The CDR3 covers 15 residues. CDR3 region: CASSLAGDNNQPQHF. CDR3 nucleotides: TGCGCCAGCAGCTTGGCAGGGGATAACAATCAGCCCCAGCATTTT.

The CDR3 is CASNSPGQSTDTQYF. The CDR3 coding sequence is TGTGCCAGTAATTCTCCGGGACAAAGCACAGATACGCAGTATTTT. The chain is built from TRBV19 and TRBJ2-3, with D tentatively TRBD1 (6 bases). V was shortened by 7 bases and J by 0 bases, with 14 bases between the two germline ends. This CDR3 spans 15 amino acids. Looked up from germline, CDR1 is LNHDA and CDR2 is SQIVND (reference sequence).

This clone has only a few counts. The chain couples TRBV29-1 to TRBJ2-7, with D maybe TRBD2 (5 bases). The CDR3 runs to 12 residues. Germline lookup yields CDR1 SQVTM and CDR2 ANQGSEA. The germline V and J ends were trimmed by 5 bases and 1 base, with 9 bases remaining between them. The CDR3 nucleotides are TGCAGCGTTTTTCGGGATTCCTACGAGCAGTACTTC. Its protein is CSVFRDSYEQYF.

J is TRBJ2-3 and V is TRBV9; 8 positions agree with TRBD2. CDR3 size: 13 residues. Trimming took 3 bases from V and 4 from J; bases not matched to a gene: 1. CDR1 is SGDLS and CDR2 is YYNGEE in the germline V gene. CDR3 loop: CASSDGRADTQYF. The CDR3 region has the DNA TGTGCCAGCAGCGACGGGAGGGCAGATACGCAGTATTTT.

CDR3 DNA sequence: TGTGCCAGCAGTGTTGGACACGACTATGGCTACACCTTC. Translating gives CASSVGHDYGYTF. V and J are TRBV6-1 and TRBJ1-2; D perhaps matches TRBD1 (5 bases). The CDR3 is 13 residues long. V was trimmed by 4 bases and J by 3 bases, leaving 9 bases between them. Germline CDR1 and CDR2: MNHNS and SASEGT.